The 4 T cell receptor beta chains listed next were all sequenced from one sample in a study of beta chain features in type 1 diabetes. Overall study findings and caveats: When Type 1 diabetes patients were examined, their TCRB CDR3s proved moderately but significantly shorter in all four CD4+ subsets.

Their antigens are not known. The entirety of the isolated RNA underwent reverse transcription, so expressed TCRB transcripts were sequenced. Clones were read by immunoSEQ multiplex PCR, and TCRdb kept only the in-frame ones, dropping some. The sample lists 100,000 to 150,000 clones, 9% occurring once. The sequenced material came from central memory CD4+ T cells from blood. The receptors come from a young man with type 1 diabetes.

A remark on this clone: This sample also contains other DNA sequences that code for the same CDR3. This chain connects TRBV7-2 to TRBJ2-3, with unresolved D. The CDR3 runs 12 residues. In germline, CDR1 is SGHTA, CDR2 FQGNSA. The germline V and J ends were trimmed by 4 bases and 3 bases, with 5 bases remaining between them. The CDR3, as DNA: TGTGCCAGCAGCTCTTATACAGATACGCAGTATTTT. Protein product: CASSSYTDTQYF.

This clone was counted only a few times. This sample also contains other DNA sequences that code for the same CDR3. This rearrangement joins TRBV29-1 to TRBJ1-1, with 8 bases lining up with TRBD1. The CDR3 is made up of 12 amino acids. Germline V CDR1 and CDR2: SQVTM, ANQGSEA. V shed 6 bases and J 3 bases; nucleotides not matched to a gene: 3. This chain's CDR3 is CSVDRDDTEAFF. CDR3 coding DNA: TGCAGCGTGGACAGGGATGACACTGAAGCTTTCTTT. Complete variable domain (other parts from reference TRBV29-1 and TRBJ1-1): SAVISQKPSRDICQRGTSLTIQCQVDSQVTMMFWYRQQPGQSLTLIATANQGSEATYESGFVIDKFPISRPNLTFSTLTVSNMSPEDSSIYLCSVDRDDTEAFFGQGTRLTVV.

In DNA form, the CDR3 reads TGTGCCAGCAGCTTAAGGTCCCGTGGCGGGTCTGAAGCTTTCTTT. It specifies CASSLRSRGGSEAFF. The chain couples TRBV7-2 to TRBJ1-1; D gene ambiguous. V was pared by 2 bases and J by 6 bases, with 16 bases between. This CDR3 comprises 15 residues. Germline V gives CDR1 SGHTA, CDR2 FQGNSA.

This clone showed up just a few times. J is TRBJ2-1 and V is TRBV7-3, with a possible D match to TRBD2 (5 bases). The CDR3 totals 15 residues. Germline loops: CDR1 SGHTA, CDR2 FQGTGA. Trimming pared 4 bases from V and 0 bases from J, leaving 10 bases between. As DNA, the CDR3 is TGTGCCAGCAGCTCAATAGCGAGCTCCTACAATGAGCAGTTCTTC. Encoded protein: CASSSIASSYNEQFF.